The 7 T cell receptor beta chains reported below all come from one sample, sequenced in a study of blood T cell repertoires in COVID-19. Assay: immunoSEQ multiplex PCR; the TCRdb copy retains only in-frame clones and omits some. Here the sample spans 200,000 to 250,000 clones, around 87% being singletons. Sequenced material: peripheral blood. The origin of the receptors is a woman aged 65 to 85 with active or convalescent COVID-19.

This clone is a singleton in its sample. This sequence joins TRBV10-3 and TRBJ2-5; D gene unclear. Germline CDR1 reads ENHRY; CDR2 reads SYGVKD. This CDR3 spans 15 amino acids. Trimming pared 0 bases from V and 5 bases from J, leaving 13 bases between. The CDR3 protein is CAISESVASQETQYF. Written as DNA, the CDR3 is TGTGCCATCAGTGAGTCGGTAGCCAGCCAGGAGACCCAGTACTTC.

This CDR3 reads CASKEGVTYNEQFF. The CDR3 DNA reads TGTGCCAGCAAGGAGGGTGTGACCTACAATGAGCAGTTCTTC. V usage is TRBV6-5 and J usage is TRBJ2-1; a weak D match, TRBD2 (6 bases). Trimming pared 7 bases from V and 2 bases from J, leaving 12 bases between. CDR3 length: 14 residues. Germline-derived CDR1 and CDR2 are MNHEY and SVGAGI.

The CDR3 DNA reads as TGCGCCAGCAGCCAAGAACGGCGGGGGGGCCTCGAGACCCAGTACTTC. Amino acids: CASSQERRGGLETQYF. The V and J genes are TRBV4-3 and TRBJ2-5; 9 positions agree with TRBD2. Germline V CDR1 and CDR2: LGHNA, YSLEER. The CDR3 length is 16 residues. The J segment lost 5 bases and the V segment lost 0 bases, leaving 7 bases of the junction unmatched.

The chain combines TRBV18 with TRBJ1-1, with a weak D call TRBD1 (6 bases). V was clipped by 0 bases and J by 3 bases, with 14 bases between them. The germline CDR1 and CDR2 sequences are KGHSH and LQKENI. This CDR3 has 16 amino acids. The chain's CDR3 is CASSPPIGGGDTEAFF. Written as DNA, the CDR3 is TGTGCCAGCTCACCACCGATCGGAGGGGGGGACACTGAAGCTTTCTTT.

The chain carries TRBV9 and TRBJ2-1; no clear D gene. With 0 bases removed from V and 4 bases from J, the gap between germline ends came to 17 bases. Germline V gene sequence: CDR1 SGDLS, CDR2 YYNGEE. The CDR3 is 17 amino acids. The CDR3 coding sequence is TGTGCCAGCAGCGTAGGAGGTCGTGGTTTCGAATACAATGAGCAGTTCTTC. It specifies CASSVGGRGFEYNEQFF.

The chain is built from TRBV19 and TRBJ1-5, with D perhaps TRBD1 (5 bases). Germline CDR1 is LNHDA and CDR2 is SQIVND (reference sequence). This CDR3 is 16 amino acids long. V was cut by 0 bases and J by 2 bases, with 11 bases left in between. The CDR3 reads CASSIDAPGGNQPQHF. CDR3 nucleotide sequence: TGTGCCAGTAGTATAGATGCCCCGGGGGGCAATCAGCCCCAGCATTTT.

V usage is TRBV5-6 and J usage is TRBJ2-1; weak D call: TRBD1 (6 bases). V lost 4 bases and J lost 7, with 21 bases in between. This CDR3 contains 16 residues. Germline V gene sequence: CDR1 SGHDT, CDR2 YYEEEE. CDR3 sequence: CASSPRDTFLFNEQFF. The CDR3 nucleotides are TGTGCCAGCAGCCCCCGGGACACCTTTTTGTTTAATGAGCAGTTCTTC.